The clone carrying this TCR beta chain has at least ten counts. This specimen belongs to a study of T cells after yellow fever vaccination. TCRdb re-analysed the 5' RACE reads in MiXCR, keeping a single row per CDR3 protein. This sample has under 300,000 distinct CDR3 sequences, with approximately 6.7% found just once. Germline CDR1 SGHRS, CDR2 YFSETQ. The ends lost 2 bases at V and 3 bases at J; junction bases unmatched: 7. The CDR3 covers 15 residues. Source: CD4+ T cells sorted from PBMCs, taken on the day of the yellow fever booster vaccination. The chain combines TRBV5-1 with TRBJ2-5, with 7 bases matching TRBD2. The source of this sequence is a man under 40 who received the YFV17D yellow fever vaccine. The CDR3 protein is CASSFGGRVEETQYF. The DNA for the CDR3 is TGCGCCAGCAGCTTCGGAGGGAGGGTAGAAGAGACCCAGTACTTC. Supplemented by reference TRBV5-1 and TRBJ2-5, the full variable domain reads KAGVTQTPRYLIKTRGQQVTLSCSPISGHRSVSWYQQTPGQGLQFLFEYFSETQRNKGNFPGRFSGRQFSNSRSEMNVSTLELGDSALYLCASSFGGRVEETQYFGPGTRLLVL.